Included here is one T cell receptor beta chain sequence, with context. The sample comes from a study of CD8 T cells in Susac syndrome. After removal of 5 bases from V and 0 bases from J, the junction contained 5 bases not matched to a gene. Per the germline V gene, CDR1 is MDHEN and CDR2 is SYDVKM. The CDR3 is 17 residues long. Random hexamers primed reverse transcription of about 0.45 to 1 ug RNA. TCRdb analysed the immunoSEQ multiplex PCR reads with MiXCR anew, one entry per CDR3 protein. The sample has some 180,000 distinct CDR3 sequences, 91% seen once; the top ten hold roughly 0.087%. The gene calls are TRBV28 and TRBJ2-6; 9 bases agree with TRBD1. Sequencing was carried out using CD4+ T cells from PBMCs. The TCR comes from a human donor with Susac syndrome. Here the CDR3 reads CASSDGTGFSGANVLTF. The CDR3 nucleotides are TGTGCCAGCAGTGACGGGACAGGGTTCTCTGGGGCCAACGTCCTGACTTTC.